Each of the 3 T cell receptor beta chains below was sequenced from the same sample in a study of T-cell memory formation after mild COVID-19. MiXCR, applied by TCRdb to the 5' RACE reads, yields one record per CDR3 protein. The table shows 550,000 to 600,000 distinct CDR3 sequences, with 15% to 20% occurring only once. Sequencing was done on a sample of PBMCs or a T cell subset sorted from them (not recorded which). The receptors derive from an adult woman who had mild COVID-19 (a few samples of this study predate the infection). Cell type and time point are not known.

This clonotype was seen a few times. V and J are TRBV5-5 and TRBJ1-5; D unresolved. Trimming pared 1 base from V and 11 bases from J, leaving 13 bases between. CDR3 size: 13 residues. The germline CDR1 and CDR2 sequences are SGHKS and YYEKEE (reference sequence). In DNA form, the CDR3 reads TGTGCCAGCAGCTTGTCGGCACTCGCGGCCCAGCATTTT. Its protein product is CASSLSALAAQHF. Based on the CDR3 plus reference TRBV5-5 and TRBJ1-5, the full variable domain is DAGVTQSPTHLIKTRGQQVTLRCSPISGHKSVSWYQQVLGQGPQFIFQYYEKEERGRGNFPDRFSARQFPNYSSELNVNALLLGDSALYLCASSLSALAAQHFGDGTRLSIL.

This clonotype was observed a handful of times. The chain links TRBV12-3 or TRBV12-4 to TRBJ1-1; D remains ambiguous. The CDR3 consists of 11 residues. Trimming took off 10 bases at V and 9 bases at J, with 15 bases between the two ends. The CDR3 region is CATLERDKAFF. The CDR3 coding sequence is TGTGCCACCCTAGAACGAGACAAAGCTTTCTTT.

The V call is TRBV6-1, the J call TRBJ2-3, with TRBD1 as a possible D gene (5 bases). Germline assignment: CDR1 MNHNS and CDR2 SASEGT. V lost 3 bases to trimming and J lost 0 bases, with 7 bases between them. The CDR3 covers 14 residues. This CDR3 is CASSEAGSTDTQYF. CDR3 DNA sequence: TGTGCCAGCAGTGAGGCAGGGAGCACAGATACGCAGTATTTT.